Described below is a single TCR beta chain sequence and its context. This sample was included in a study of T cell changes during pregnancy in multiple sclerosis. Profiling relied on immunoSEQ multiplex PCR, and the TCRdb table lists in-frame clones only, not all of them. The data contain 50,000 to 65,000 clones, around nine tenths of them singletons. Germline lookup yields CDR1 SGHTA and CDR2 FQGNSA. The CDR3 extends over 14 amino acids. V was cut by 1 base and J by 2 bases, with 9 bases left in between. The chain recombines TRBV7-2 with TRBJ2-7; a weak D match, TRBD2 (6 bases). This material consisted of CD8+ T cells from peripheral blood mononuclear cells, taken before pregnancy. This sequence originates from a female donor with multiple sclerosis, enrolled in a pregnancy study. As DNA, the CDR3 is TGTGCCAGCAGCTTAGGGCGGGGTCCCTACGAGCAGTACTTC. This translates into CASSLGRGPYEQYF.